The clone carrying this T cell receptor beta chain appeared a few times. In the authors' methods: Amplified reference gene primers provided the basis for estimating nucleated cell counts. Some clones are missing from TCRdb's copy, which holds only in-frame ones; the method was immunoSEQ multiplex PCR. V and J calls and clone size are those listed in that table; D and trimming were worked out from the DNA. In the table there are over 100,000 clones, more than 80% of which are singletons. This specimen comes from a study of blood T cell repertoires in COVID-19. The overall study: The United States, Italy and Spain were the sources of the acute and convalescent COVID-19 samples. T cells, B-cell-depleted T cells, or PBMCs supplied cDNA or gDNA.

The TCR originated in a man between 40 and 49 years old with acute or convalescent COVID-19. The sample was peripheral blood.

CDR3 coding DNA: TGTGCCAGCAGTTACGGACAGGGAAACACCATATATTTT. It codes for CASSYGQGNTIYF. V is TRBV6-6 and J is TRBJ1-3; D is perhaps TRBD1 (6 bases). CDR3 size: 13 residues. With 2 bases removed from V and 4 bases from J, the gap between germline ends came to 6 bases. Germline CDR1 reads MNHNY; CDR2 reads SVGAGI (reference sequence).